This entry lists 3 T cell receptor beta chains sequenced from one sample in a study of regulatory T cells in long-lasting Graves disease. The time point: persistent/refractory GD, antithyroid drugs over 5 years with positive TRAb. Construction of the TCR library relied on RNA isolated from PBMCs. Sequencing libraries for TCR beta were prepared with iRepertoire HTBI primers and Arm-PCR of CDR3 regions. From the multiplex PCR reads, TCRdb called clonotypes with MiXCR, one entry per CDR3 protein. The profile covers fewer than 400,000 distinct CDR3 sequences, with around 19% appearing a single time and about 29% taken by the ten largest. This specimen consisted of peripheral blood mononuclear cells (PBMCs), obtained when the disease was refractory, from a patient treated with antithyroid drugs. The receptor source for this set is a female donor with Graves disease.

The chain carries TRBV20-1 and TRBJ1-2; no clear D gene. The CDR3 has 14 amino acids. With 6 bases removed from V and 5 bases from J, the gap between germline ends came to 19 bases. Germline V gene sequence: CDR1 DFQATT, CDR2 SNEGSKA (reference sequence). CDR3 DNA sequence: TGCAGTGCGACCGACGGCCCCAGTGGGTATGGCTACACCTTC. It yields the protein CSATDGPSGYGYTF.

A word on this clonotype: A much larger clone lies a single base off, so this may be a read error. V is TRBV12-3 or TRBV12-4 and J is TRBJ1-1; D ambiguous. CDR3 length: 14 residues. Between the trimmed V and J ends, which lost 3 bases and 1 base, there was a span of 9 bases. The CDR3 DNA reads TGTGCCAGCAGTTTCCCCGAGTCGAACACTGAAGCTTTCTTT. It codes for CASSFPESNTEAFF.

The chain combines TRBV7-9 with TRBJ2-3; D is tentatively TRBD1 or TRBD2 (5 bases each). The CDR3 is made up of 14 amino acids. Per germline, CDR1 SEHNR and CDR2 FQNEAQ (reference sequence). V dropped 6 bases and J dropped 1 base, with 11 bases sitting between them. DNA of the CDR3: TGTGCCAGCAGGGGACGGTGGGGCACAGATACGCAGTATTTT. Translation gives CASRGRWGTDTQYF.